This passage covers 8 T cell receptor beta chains from one sample sequenced in a study of a mutant IDH1 vaccine in newly diagnosed glioma. The table came from immunoSEQ multiplex PCR; TCRdb's copy has only in-frame clones and leaves some out. Here the sample spans around 69,000 clones, more than 75% being singletons. Time point specified: week 35, safety follow-up. Vaccine doses each comprised 300 ug of mutant IDH1 20-mer peptide, with topical imiquimod. Antigen specificity for these receptors is unknown. The source was PBMCs, collected from a glioma patient whose treatment included an IDH1 peptide vaccine. Every receptor here comes from a man under 40 with glioma.

This chain joins TRBV5-4 and TRBJ1-2; TRBD1 matches at 10 bases. Germline lookup yields CDR1 SGHNT and CDR2 YYREEE (reference sequence). CDR3 length equals 16 residues. J lost 6 bases, V lost 3 bases, and 11 bases had no gene match. The CDR3 is CASSYVKTGGSDGYTF. The CDR3 DNA reads as TGTGCCAGCAGCTACGTTAAGACAGGGGGCTCGGATGGCTACACCTTC.

The chain combines TRBV4-1 with TRBJ1-1, with D unresolved. The CDR3 totals 15 residues. Trimming left V 0 bases short and J 4 bases short, with 12 bases between. Germline CDR1 reads MGHRA; CDR2 reads YSYEKL. CDR3 nucleotides: TGCGCCAGCAGCCAAGATGTGGGGTCGGGCACTGAAGCTTTCTTT. Its protein product is CASSQDVGSGTEAFF.

The chain has TRBV27 and TRBJ2-5; perhaps TRBD1 as D (6 bases). The germline V and J ends were trimmed by 4 bases and 5 bases, with 20 bases remaining between them. CDR1 is MNHEY and CDR2 is SMNVEV in the germline V gene (reference sequence). The CDR3 has 16 amino acids. The CDR3, as DNA: TGTGCCAGCAGTTCAGGACAGAGAAGGGCCTGGGAGACCCAGTACTTC. Its translation is CASSSGQRRAWETQYF.

This clone has only one observation. The chain employs TRBV7-2 and TRBJ1-2; D unclear. CDR3 length: 12 amino acids. Trimming shortened V by 1 base and J by 8 bases, and 8 bases separated the two germline ends. CDR1 is SGHTA and CDR2 is FQGNSA in the germline V gene. The CDR3 spells CASSLDLGGYTF. The DNA for the CDR3 is TGTGCCAGCAGCTTAGATCTTGGGGGCTACACCTTC.

The chain couples TRBV19 to TRBJ2-5; TRBD2 matches 13 bases. Germline CDR1 LNHDA, CDR2 SQIVND (reference sequence). Trimming removed 7 bases from V and 4 bases from J; junction bases left unmatched: 6. The CDR3 runs 15 residues. CDR3 loop: CASMGLAGISETQYF. Written as DNA, the CDR3 is TGTGCCAGTATGGGACTAGCGGGAATATCAGAGACCCAGTACTTC.

The chain couples TRBV19 to TRBJ2-3; D possibly corresponds to TRBD2 (6 bases). Looked up from germline, CDR1 is LNHDA and CDR2 is SQIVND (reference sequence). Trimming removed 4 bases at V and 2 bases at J, with 7 bases between. The CDR3 loop spans 13 amino acids. The CDR3 coding sequence is TGTGCCAGTAGTAGCGGGGACACAGATACGCAGTATTTT. Protein: CASSSGDTDTQYF.

In regard to this clone: A junction end diverges from the germline sequence, so it may reflect a read error. The chain couples TRBV6-6 to TRBJ2-3; D ambiguous. CDR1 and CDR2 from the germline V gene are MNHNY and SVGAGI (reference sequence). This CDR3 contains 11 residues. The CDR3 DNA is TGCCTCCGGGTTAGCACAGATACGCAGTATTTT. It encodes CLRVSTDTQYF.

V gene TRBV5-1 combines with J gene TRBJ2-5; D unresolved. This CDR3 has 15 residues. Germline loops: CDR1 SGHRS, CDR2 YFSETQ. With 4 bases removed from V and 3 bases from J, the gap between germline ends came to 16 bases. The CDR3 sequence: CASSPFLGPEETQYF. The DNA for the CDR3 is TGCGCCAGCAGCCCGTTTTTAGGGCCTGAAGAGACCCAGTACTTC. Together with reference TRBV5-1 and TRBJ2-5, the CDR3 gives the full variable domain: KAGVTQTPRYLIKTRGQQVTLSCSPISGHRSVSWYQQTPGQGLQFLFEYFSETQRNKGNFPGRFSGRQFSNSRSEMNVSTLELGDSALYLCASSPFLGPEETQYFGPGTRLLVL.